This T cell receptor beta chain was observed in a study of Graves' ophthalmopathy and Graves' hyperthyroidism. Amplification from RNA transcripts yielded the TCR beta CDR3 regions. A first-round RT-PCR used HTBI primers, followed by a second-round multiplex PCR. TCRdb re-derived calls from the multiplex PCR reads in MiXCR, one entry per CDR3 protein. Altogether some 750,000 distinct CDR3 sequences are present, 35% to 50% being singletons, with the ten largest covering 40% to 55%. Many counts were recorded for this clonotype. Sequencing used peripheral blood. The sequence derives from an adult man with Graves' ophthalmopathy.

The CDR3 sequence: CASGGQGADYGYTF. DNA for the CDR3: TGTGCCAGTGGCGGACAGGGGGCCGACTATGGCTACACCTTC. This chain connects TRBV19 to TRBJ1-2, with 11 bases matching TRBD1. After removal of 8 bases from V and 3 bases from J, the junction contained 5 bases not matched to a gene. The CDR3 has 14 amino acids. CDR1 and CDR2 (germline): LNHDA, SQIVND (reference sequence).